This TCR beta chain originates from a study of cytomegalovirus exposure and HLA in healthy donors. Use of 60 Vbeta and 13 Jbeta primers characterized the PCR. Only in-frame clones appear in the TCRdb table, and some are missing; sequencing was by immunoSEQ multiplex PCR. This sample carries roughly 52,000 clones, around 82% of them seen once, and the ten largest clones take roughly 1.5%. V dropped 4 bases and J dropped 10; count of bases not matched to a gene: 11. The length of the CDR3 is 14 residues. CDR1 and CDR2 from the germline V gene are SGHRS and YFSETQ. The sample consisted of PBMCs. V usage is TRBV5-1 and J usage is TRBJ2-1; the match to TRBD1 covers 7 bases. The TCR sequence derives from a female donor in good health and CMV-seronegative. CDR3 amino acids: CASSPPTGREEQFF. The DNA of the CDR3 is TGCGCCAGCAGCCCGCCGACAGGGAGAGAGGAGCAGTTCTTC.